What follows are 6 T cell receptor beta chains derived from one specimen sequenced in a study of technical replicates of blood from four donors. Sequenced by immunoSEQ multiplex PCR; TCRdb stores in-frame clones only, minus some. Of some 87,000 clones in the sample, just over 95% were seen once. Sequencing was done on a sample of T cells isolated from PBMCs. The receptor set was obtained from a human donor in good health.

This clone was observed a single time. The J gene is TRBJ1-1, the V gene TRBV5-3, with a possible D match to TRBD1 (6 bases). TRBV5-3 is labeled an ORF, and its function is uncertain. Trimming removed 3 bases from V and 1 base from J, with 16 bases in between. This CDR3 region has 16 residues. In nucleotides, the CDR3 is TGTGCCAGAAGCTATACTACCGGGACACCGAACACTGAAGCTTTCTTT. Amino acid sequence: CARSYTTGTPNTEAFF.

The chain joins TRBV29-1 to TRBJ1-4; the D is unclear. This CDR3 spans 13 amino acids. Germline-derived CDR1 and CDR2 are SQVTM and ANQGSEA. The ends were cut back, 4 bases at V and 0 bases at J, with 6 bases in the middle. CDR3 DNA sequence: TGCAGCGTTGTTTCCGCAACTAATGAAAAACTGTTTTTT. Translated, it gives CSVVSATNEKLFF.

The genes are TRBV5-4 and TRBJ2-4; 7 nucleotides match TRBD1. The CDR3 spans 13 residues. The J segment lost 5 bases and the V segment lost 9 bases, leaving 8 bases of the junction unmatched. Germline V gives CDR1 SGHNT, CDR2 YYREEE (reference sequence). In nucleotides, the CDR3 is TGTGCCATCTCACAGACAGGGCAAAACATTCAGTACTTC. It is translated as CAISQTGQNIQYF.

The V call is TRBV11-3, the J call TRBJ2-3; TRBD2 agrees at 7 bases. CDR1 and CDR2 from the germline V gene are SGHNT and YENEEA. The CDR3 contains 16 residues. V lost 1 base, J lost 1 base, and 5 bases stayed unmatched. Here the CDR3 reads CASSLVGGGRTDTQYF. CDR3 DNA: TGTGCCAGCAGCTTAGTAGGCGGGGGACGCACAGATACGCAGTATTTT.

The rearrangement joins TRBV11-2 to TRBJ2-5; TRBD2 matches at 13 bases. The CDR3 length is 16 residues. V lost 4 bases and J lost 5; bases outside the gene matches: 7. Germline-derived CDR1 and CDR2 are SGHAT and FQNNGV. CDR3 DNA sequence: TGTGCCAGCAGCTCCGGACTAGCGGGAGAAAGGGAGACCCAGTACTTC. Translating it yields CASSSGLAGERETQYF.

CDR3 nucleotides: TGTGCCACCAGCAGAGACCAGGGTACAGATACGCAGTATTTT. It specifies CATSRDQGTDTQYF. The J gene is TRBJ2-3, the V gene TRBV15, with D perhaps matching TRBD1 (5 bases). The germline V gene has CDR1 LNHNV and CDR2 YYDKDF (reference sequence). The CDR3 extends over 14 amino acids. With 0 bases removed from V and 3 bases from J, the gap between germline ends came to 7 bases. The entire variable domain, with the rest obtained from reference TRBV15 and TRBJ2-3, is as follows: DAMVIQNPRYQVTQFGKPVTLSCSQTLNHNVMYWYQQKSSQAPKLLFHYYDKDFNNEADTPDNFQSRRPNTSFCFLDIRSPGLGDTAMYLCATSRDQGTDTQYFGPGTRLTVL.